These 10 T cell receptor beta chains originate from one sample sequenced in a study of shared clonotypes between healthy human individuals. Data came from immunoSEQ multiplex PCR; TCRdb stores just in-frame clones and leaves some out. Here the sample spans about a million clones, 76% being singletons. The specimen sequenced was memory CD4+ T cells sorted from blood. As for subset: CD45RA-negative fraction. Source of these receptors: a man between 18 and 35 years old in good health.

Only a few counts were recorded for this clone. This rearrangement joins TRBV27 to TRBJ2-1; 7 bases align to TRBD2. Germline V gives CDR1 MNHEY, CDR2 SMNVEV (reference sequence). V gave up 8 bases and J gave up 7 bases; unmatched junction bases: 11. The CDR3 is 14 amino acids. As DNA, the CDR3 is TGTGCCAGCTCGAAGGGGAGGGTGGGGAATGAGCAGTTCTTC. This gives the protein CASSKGRVGNEQFF.

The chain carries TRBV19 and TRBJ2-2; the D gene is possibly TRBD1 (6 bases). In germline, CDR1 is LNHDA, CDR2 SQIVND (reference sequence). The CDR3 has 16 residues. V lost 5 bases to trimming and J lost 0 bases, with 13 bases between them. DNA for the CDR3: TGTGCCAGTAGTCTTGGGGACATTGCGAACACCGGGGAGCTGTTTTTT. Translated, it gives CASSLGDIANTGELFF. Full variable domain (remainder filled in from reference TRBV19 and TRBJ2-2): DGGITQSPKYLFRKEGQNVTLSCEQNLNHDAMYWYRQDPGQGLRLIYYSQIVNDFQKGDIAEGYSVSREKKESFPLTVTSAQKNPTAFYLCASSLGDIANTGELFFGEGSRLTVL.

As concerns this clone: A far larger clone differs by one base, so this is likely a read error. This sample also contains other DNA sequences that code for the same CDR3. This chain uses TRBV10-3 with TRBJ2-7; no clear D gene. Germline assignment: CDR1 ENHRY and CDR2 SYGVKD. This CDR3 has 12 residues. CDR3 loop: CAISGDSYEQYF. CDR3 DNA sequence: TGTGCCATCAGTGGAGACTCCTACGAGCAGTACTTT.

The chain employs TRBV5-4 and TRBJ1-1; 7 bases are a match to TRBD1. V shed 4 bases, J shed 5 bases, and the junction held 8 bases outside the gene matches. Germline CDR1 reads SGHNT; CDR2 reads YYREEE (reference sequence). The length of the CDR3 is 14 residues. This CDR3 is CASSRTGGRTEAFF. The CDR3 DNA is TGTGCCAGCAGCCGGACAGGAGGTCGAACTGAAGCTTTCTTT.

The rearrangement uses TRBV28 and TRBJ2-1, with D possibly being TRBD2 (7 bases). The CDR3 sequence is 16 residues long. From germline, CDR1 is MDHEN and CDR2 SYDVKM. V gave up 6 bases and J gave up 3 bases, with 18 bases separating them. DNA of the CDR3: TGTGCCAGCAGCCAAGCCCGGGGGGCCTACTACAATGAGCAGTTCTTC. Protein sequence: CASSQARGAYYNEQFF.

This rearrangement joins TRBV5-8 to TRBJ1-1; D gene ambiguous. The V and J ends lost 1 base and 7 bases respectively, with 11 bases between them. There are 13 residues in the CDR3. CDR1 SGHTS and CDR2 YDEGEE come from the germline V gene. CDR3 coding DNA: TGTGCCAGCAGCTTGTTGAAACGGGGTGAAGCTTTCTTT. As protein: CASSLLKRGEAFF. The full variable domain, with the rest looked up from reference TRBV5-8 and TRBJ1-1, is EAGVTQSPTHLIKTRGQQATLRCSPISGHTSVYWYQQALGLGLQFLLWYDEGEERNRGNFPPRFSGRQFPNYSSELNVNALELEDSALYLCASSLLKRGEAFFGQGTRLTVV.

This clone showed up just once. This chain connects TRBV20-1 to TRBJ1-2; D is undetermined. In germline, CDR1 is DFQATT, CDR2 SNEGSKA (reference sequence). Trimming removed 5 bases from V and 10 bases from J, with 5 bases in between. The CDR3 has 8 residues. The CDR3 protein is CSAGIYTF. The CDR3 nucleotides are TGCAGTGCTGGAATCTACACCTTC.

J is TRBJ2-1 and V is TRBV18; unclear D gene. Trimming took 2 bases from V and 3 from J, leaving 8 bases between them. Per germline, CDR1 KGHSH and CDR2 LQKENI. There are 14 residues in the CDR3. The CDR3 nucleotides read TGTGCCAGCTCACCATCTAACTTCTACAATGAGCAGTTCTTC. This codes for CASSPSNFYNEQFF.

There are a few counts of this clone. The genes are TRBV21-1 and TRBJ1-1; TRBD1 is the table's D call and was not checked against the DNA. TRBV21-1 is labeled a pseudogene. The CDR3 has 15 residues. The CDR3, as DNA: TGTGCCAGCAACAACGAAGGGACAGTTAACACTGAAGCTTTCTTT. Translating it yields CASNNEGTVNTEAFF.

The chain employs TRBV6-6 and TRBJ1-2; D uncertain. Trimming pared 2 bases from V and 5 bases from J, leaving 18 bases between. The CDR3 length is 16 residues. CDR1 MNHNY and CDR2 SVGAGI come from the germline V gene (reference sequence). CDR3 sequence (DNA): TGTGCCAGCAGTTACCCCCAAGACATGTCGGGATATGGCTACACCTTC. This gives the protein CASSYPQDMSGYGYTF.